The 2 T cell receptor beta chains in this list originate from one sample, sequenced in a study of radiotherapy plus CTLA-4 blockade in lung cancer. Measured with immunoSEQ multiplex PCR; TCRdb has only the in-frame clones, and not every one. The repertoire holds 85,000 to 130,000 clones, around 85% seen once, with 2.4% in the top ten. The sequenced sample was peripheral blood, obtained from a patient treated with radiotherapy plus ipilimumab. The receptor set was obtained from a human donor with non-small cell lung cancer that progressed on radiotherapy plus ipilimumab. Some clones in this sample may be carry-over from other donors' samples.

The rearrangement uses TRBV5-6 and TRBJ1-6; unclear D gene. The CDR3 contains 13 residues. The V and J ends lost 4 bases and 9 bases respectively, with 11 bases between them. Germline V CDR1 and CDR2: SGHDT, YYEEEE. CDR3 coding DNA: TGTGCCAGCAGCCTCGAGGGCGGTTCACCCCTCCACTTT. This codes for CASSLEGGSPLHF.

The V call is TRBV7-3, the J call TRBJ2-5, with D perhaps matching TRBD2 (6 bases). CDR3 size: 13 residues. Germline values: CDR1 SGHTA, CDR2 FQGTGA. Trimming cost V 4 bases and J 7 bases, with 13 bases left between them. CDR3 region: CASSSQLGGTQYF. In DNA form, the CDR3 reads TGTGCCAGCAGCTCGCAATTGGGGGGGACCCAGTACTTC.